This TCR beta chain was profiled in a study of blood T cell repertoires in COVID-19. Study-level background: In each case, the material was cDNA or gDNA derived from T cells, B-cell-depleted T cells, or PBMCs.

This clone was detected only once. V was shortened by 8 bases and J by 7 bases, with 15 bases between the two germline ends. The length of the CDR3 is 13 residues. Per germline, CDR1 MNHEY and CDR2 SMNVEV (reference sequence). Methods used by the authors: Reference gene primer amplification gave nucleated cell count estimates. Assay used: immunoSEQ multiplex PCR; TCRdb lists only in-frame clones, some missing. The DNA was the basis for D and trimming; V, J and clone size are from that table. Of tens of thousands of clones detected, approximately 90% appear once; the ten largest clones hold approximately 4.8%.

The genes are TRBV27 and TRBJ2-1; D is perhaps TRBD2 (6 bases). Source material: peripheral blood. This TCR was recovered from a woman older than 75 with active COVID-19. The CDR3 here is CASFGTLENEQFF. DNA for the CDR3: TGTGCCAGCTTCGGGACTTTAGAGAATGAGCAGTTCTTC.